Following are 17 T cell receptor beta chains from one sample sequenced in a study of blood T cell repertoires in COVID-19. Using immunoSEQ multiplex PCR, the repertoire was profiled, and TCRdb retains in-frame clones only, with some absent. The sample yields about 160,000 clones, about 85% seen once. The sample taken for sequencing was peripheral blood. Every receptor here comes from a human donor with acute or convalescent COVID-19. The donor label of this sample is uncertain.

The V gene is TRBV5-6, the J gene TRBJ1-1, with 9 bases lining up with TRBD1. Germline CDR1 SGHDT, CDR2 YYEEEE. The CDR3 is 15 amino acids. Germline trimming cut 4 bases from V and 4 bases from J; bases unmatched to any gene: 8. CDR3 residues: CASSHYRGRGTEAFF. DNA for the CDR3: TGTGCCAGCAGCCACTACAGGGGGCGCGGCACTGAAGCTTTCTTT.

The chain recombines TRBV19 with TRBJ1-3, with a possible D match to TRBD1 (6 bases). V gave up 5 bases and J gave up 0 bases, with 14 bases separating them. This CDR3 spans 16 amino acids. From germline, CDR1 is LNHDA and CDR2 SQIVND (reference sequence). In nucleotides, the CDR3 is TGTGCCAGTAGTGTCTCAGGGGCCACCTCTGGAAACACCATATATTTT. Translation gives CASSVSGATSGNTIYF.

Only one count was recorded for this clone. This chain links TRBV5-5 with TRBJ1-5; 9 bases fit TRBD1. J lost 6 bases, V lost 4 bases, and 8 bases had no gene match. Germline V lookup: CDR1 SGHKS, CDR2 YYEKEE (reference sequence). The CDR3 is 15 amino acids. For the CDR3, the DNA is TGTGCCAGCAGCACGGGACAGGGCGTAGGTCAGCCCCAGCATTTT. Residues: CASSTGQGVGQPQHF.

V is TRBV21-1 and J is TRBJ1-2; the table names TRBD1, a call not compared with the DNA. TRBV21-1 is a pseudogene segment. The CDR3 has 16 amino acids. The chain's CDR3 is CASSKICYRTGYGYTF. CDR3 coding DNA: TGTGCCAGCAGCAAAATCTGCTACCGGACAGGGTATGGCTACACCTTC.

A single count supports this clone. The chain couples TRBV7-9 to TRBJ1-6, with 9 bases fitting TRBD1. The CDR3 totals 15 residues. Germline trimming cut 0 bases from V and 8 bases from J; bases unmatched to any gene: 2. Germline values: CDR1 SEHNR, CDR2 FQNEAQ (reference sequence). The CDR3 nucleotides read TGTGCCAGCAGCTTAGCGAGGACAGGGGATTCACCCCTCCACTTT. The encoded protein is CASSLARTGDSPLHF.

The chain has TRBV10-3 and TRBJ2-1; 8 bases fit TRBD2. In germline, CDR1 is ENHRY, CDR2 SYGVKD. This CDR3 region has 17 residues. The J segment lost 5 bases and the V segment lost 0 bases, leaving 9 bases of the junction unmatched. In DNA form, the CDR3 reads TGTGCCATCAGTGAGTCCAAGCGGGGGCCCCTCAACAATGAGCAGTTCTTC. This sequence encodes CAISESKRGPLNNEQFF.

The chain recombines TRBV9 with TRBJ2-3; 12 bases match TRBD2. The CDR3 has 17 amino acids. V gave up 3 bases and J gave up 4 bases; unmatched junction bases: 9. Germline V CDR1 and CDR2: SGDLS, YYNGEE. Here the CDR3 reads CASSGPGTSGPADTQYF. CDR3 sequence (DNA): TGTGCCAGCAGCGGCCCCGGGACTAGCGGGCCAGCAGATACGCAGTATTTT.

The rearrangement links TRBV7-9 to TRBJ1-4; D might be TRBD1 (5 bases). The CDR3 runs to 14 residues. Trimming shortened V by 3 bases and J by 8 bases, and 13 bases separated the two germline ends. CDR1 is SEHNR, CDR2 FQNEAQ, per germline (reference sequence). CDR3 amino acids: CASSFTGGGEKLFF. CDR3 bases: TGTGCCAGCAGCTTCACAGGTGGTGGGGAAAAACTGTTTTTT.

This sequence joins TRBV5-6 and TRBJ2-5; 8 positions match TRBD2. V shed 0 bases and J 5 bases; nucleotides not matched to a gene: 6. Germline V CDR1 and CDR2: SGHDT, YYEEEE. The CDR3 consists of 15 residues. As DNA, the CDR3 is TGTGCCAGCAGCTTGGCCGGGAGGGGAGAGGAGACCCAGTACTTC. Protein: CASSLAGRGEETQYF.

V usage is TRBV24-1 and J usage is TRBJ1-4; weak D call: TRBD1 (5 bases). Germline CDR1 KGHDR, CDR2 SFDVKD. V was pared by 3 bases and J by 10 bases, with 8 bases between. This CDR3 is 12 amino acids long. The CDR3 sequence: CATSDRTGKLFF. The CDR3 coding sequence is TGTGCCACCAGTGATCGCACAGGAAAACTGTTTTTT.

The chain has TRBV12-3 or TRBV12-4 and TRBJ1-1; D is ambiguous. Trimming shortened V by 5 bases and J by 3 bases, and 10 bases separated the two germline ends. This CDR3 is 13 amino acids long. The CDR3 loop is CASSPRGYTEAFF. CDR3 DNA: TGTGCCAGCAGTCCCCGAGGTTACACTGAAGCTTTCTTT.

This chain links TRBV27 with TRBJ1-2; D is perhaps TRBD1 (6 bases). Germline loops: CDR1 MNHEY, CDR2 SMNVEV (reference sequence). The CDR3 runs 15 residues. Trimming stripped 0 bases from V and 4 bases from J, with 12 bases between. The CDR3 nucleotides are TGTGCCAGCAGTTTATCCCAGGGGCGCGGCTATGGCTACACCTTC. It yields the protein CASSLSQGRGYGYTF.

This chain joins TRBV24-1 and TRBJ1-2; D ambiguous. Per germline, CDR1 KGHDR and CDR2 SFDVKD. The CDR3 runs 11 residues. The ends were cut back, 3 bases at V and 8 bases at J, with 6 bases in the middle. CDR3 coding DNA: TGTGCCACCAGTGATCCCCAGGGCTACACCTTC. It specifies CATSDPQGYTF.

This rearrangement joins TRBV10-3 to TRBJ2-1; 9 bases map to TRBD1. CDR1 and CDR2 from the germline V gene are ENHRY and SYGVKD. This CDR3 region has 14 residues. With V trimmed by 6 bases and J by 7 bases, 7 bases remained unmatched. The CDR3 nucleotides are TGTGCCATCAGAGGGGACAGGGCCTTGAATGAGCAGTTCTTC. Its translation is CAIRGDRALNEQFF.

The V call is TRBV12-1, the J call TRBJ1-3; the D call of TRBD1 is as the table states it, not checked on the DNA. TRBV12-1 counts as a pseudogene. CDR3 length: 17 amino acids. The CDR3 region has the DNA TGTGCCAGCACCCATACGGGACAGGGGGGTTCTGGAAACACCATATATTTT. The encoded protein is CASTHTGQGGSGNTIYF.

The V call is TRBV3-1 (or the pseudogene TRBV3-2), the J call TRBJ2-5, with D possibly being TRBD2 (5 bases). This CDR3 region has 16 residues. Germline V gene sequence: CDR1 LGHDT, CDR2 YNNKEL (reference sequence). V was pared by 0 bases and J by 3 bases, with 14 bases between. The CDR3 is CASSQEAATTKETQYF. CDR3 in DNA: TGTGCCAGCAGCCAAGAAGCGGCGACTACCAAAGAGACCCAGTACTTC.

This rearrangement joins TRBV1 to TRBJ2-5; the D call of TRBD1 is as the table states it, not checked on the DNA. TRBV1 is designated a pseudogene. The CDR3 is 17 amino acids. As DNA, the CDR3 is TGCACCAGCAGCGGTTTAGGACAGGGAAGACCACGAGAGACCCAGTACTTC. Its translation: CTSSGLGQGRPRETQYF.